Detailed here is one T cell receptor (beta chain). What it recognizes is unknown. The V end lost 4 bases, the J end lost 0 bases, and 11 bases lay between the germline ends. The CDR3 spans 15 residues. Profiled with immunoSEQ multiplex PCR; TCRdb holds only in-frame clones, not every one. The sample records 2,500 to 4,000 clones, 70% to 80% being singletons. A marrow graft followed busulfan-fludarabine conditioning, with cyclophosphamide on days +3 and +4. This specimen belongs to a study of T cells after posttransplantation cyclophosphamide. Study-wide findings and caveats: Donor-recipient repertoire similarity was low at 1-2 months, rising over year one.

The clonotype originates from a male patient aged 60-70 years who received an allogeneic stem cell transplant from a related donor and was CMV-positive. Some of these T cells may belong to the graft donor. Specimen: PBMCs, collected 150 to 200 days after allogeneic stem cell transplant with posttransplant cyclophosphamide. The chain joins TRBV23-1 to TRBJ2-3; tentatively, D is TRBD2 (6 bases). TRBV23-1 is reported as an ORF; its role is uncertain. The CDR3 protein is CASSLAGNSTDTQYF. The CDR3 coding sequence is TGCGCCAGCAGTCTGGCGGGGAATAGCACAGATACGCAGTATTTT.